What follows are 5 T cell receptor beta chains derived from one specimen sequenced in a study of Tregs in tolerant kidney transplant recipients. Assay: immunoSEQ multiplex PCR; the TCRdb copy retains only in-frame clones and omits some. This sample's table has under 55,000 clones. Sequenced here: CD4+ T cells from blood, sampled before the transplant. The origin of the receptors is a human donor who received a combined kidney and bone marrow transplant.

With respect to this clone: The read gets to within 3 residues of the CDR3 end, and the germline J gene fills in the rest. This sequence joins TRBV30 and TRBJ1-1, with 9 bases identical to TRBD1. CDR3 length: 13 amino acids. After removal of 5 bases from V and 3 bases from J, the junction contained 4 bases not matched to a gene. Germline CDR1 is GTSNPN and CDR2 is SVGIG (reference sequence). CDR3 amino acids: CAWADRGYTEAFF. Partial CDR3 DNA: TGTGCCTGGGCCGACAGGGGGTACACTGAA.

About this clone itself: The read finishes 3 residues shy of the CDR3 end, and the germline J gene is used to complete it. V is TRBV19 and J is TRBJ1-4; a weak D match, TRBD1 (6 bases). In germline, CDR1 is LNHDA, CDR2 SQIVND (reference sequence). The length of the CDR3 is 12 residues. V was trimmed by 8 bases and J by 7 bases, leaving 11 bases between them. Partial CDR3 DNA: TGTGCCAGTGGTTCCAGGGGTGAAAAA. Protein product: CASGSRGEK. The entire CDR3 protein is CASGSRGEKLFF.

To note about this clone: The read stops 3 residues short of the end of the CDR3; the missing end is completed from the germline J gene. The chain recombines TRBV30 with TRBJ1-2; D is perhaps TRBD1 (5 bases). The germline V and J ends were trimmed by 5 bases and 4 bases, with 20 bases remaining between them. Germline V gene sequence: CDR1 GTSNPN, CDR2 SVGIG (reference sequence). CDR3 length equals 15 residues. CDR3 DNA, as far as it was read: TGTGCCTGGTCGAGACAGCCACCCTCCATCTATGGC. Protein product: CAWSRQPPSIYG. The whole CDR3 sequence is CAWSRQPPSIYGYTF.

Note on this clone: The CDR3 is cut off 3 residues early in the read; its end comes from the germline J gene. This chain uses TRBV5-1 with TRBJ1-3; no clear D gene. V shed 0 bases and J shed 0 bases, with 7 bases lying between them. This CDR3 region has 15 residues. The germline V gene has CDR1 SGHRS and CDR2 YFSETQ. This CDR3 is CASSLGPSSGNTIYF. CDR3 DNA (partial): TGCGCCAGCAGCTTGGGGCCGAGCTCTGGAAACACC.

As for this clone: Read sequence stops 3 residues before the CDR3 end, and the germline J gene provides the missing end. The rearrangement uses TRBV10-1 and TRBJ2-2; D is possibly TRBD2 (5 bases). Looked up from germline, CDR1 is WNHNN and CDR2 is SYGVQD (reference sequence). Deletions cut 3 bases from V and 3 bases from J, with 11 bases between. The CDR3 sequence is 15 residues long. The DNA read from the CDR3 is TGCGCCAGCAGTGATAAGCAGGAGGACACCGGGGAG. It yields the protein CASSDKQEDTGE. The whole CDR3 sequence is CASSDKQEDTGELFF.